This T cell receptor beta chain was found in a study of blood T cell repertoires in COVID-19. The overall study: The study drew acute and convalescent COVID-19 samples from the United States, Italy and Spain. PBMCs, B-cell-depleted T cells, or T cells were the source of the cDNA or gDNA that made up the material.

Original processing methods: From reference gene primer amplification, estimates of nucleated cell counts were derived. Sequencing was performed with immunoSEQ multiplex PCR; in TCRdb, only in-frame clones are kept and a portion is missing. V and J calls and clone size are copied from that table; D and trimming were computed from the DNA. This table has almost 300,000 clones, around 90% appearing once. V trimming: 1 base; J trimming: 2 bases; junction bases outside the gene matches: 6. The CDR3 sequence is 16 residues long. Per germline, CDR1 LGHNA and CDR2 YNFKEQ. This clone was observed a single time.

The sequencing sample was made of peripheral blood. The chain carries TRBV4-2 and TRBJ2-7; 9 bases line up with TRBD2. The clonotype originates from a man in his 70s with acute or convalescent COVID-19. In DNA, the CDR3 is TGTGCCAGCAGCCAAGGCGCACTAGCGGGCACCTACGAGCAGTACTTC. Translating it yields CASSQGALAGTYEQYF.